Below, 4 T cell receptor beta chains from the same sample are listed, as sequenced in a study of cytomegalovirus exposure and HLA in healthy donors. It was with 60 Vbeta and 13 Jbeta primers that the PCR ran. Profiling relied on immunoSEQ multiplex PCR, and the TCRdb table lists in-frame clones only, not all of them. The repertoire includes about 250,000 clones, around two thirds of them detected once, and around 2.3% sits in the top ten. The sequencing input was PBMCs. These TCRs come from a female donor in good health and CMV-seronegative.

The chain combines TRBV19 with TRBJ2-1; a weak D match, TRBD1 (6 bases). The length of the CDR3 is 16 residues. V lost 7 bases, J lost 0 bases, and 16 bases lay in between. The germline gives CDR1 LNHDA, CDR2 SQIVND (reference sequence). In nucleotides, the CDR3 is TGTGCCAGTAAGGGGACAACTCGGAGCTCCTACAATGAGCAGTTCTTC. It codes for CASKGTTRSSYNEQFF.

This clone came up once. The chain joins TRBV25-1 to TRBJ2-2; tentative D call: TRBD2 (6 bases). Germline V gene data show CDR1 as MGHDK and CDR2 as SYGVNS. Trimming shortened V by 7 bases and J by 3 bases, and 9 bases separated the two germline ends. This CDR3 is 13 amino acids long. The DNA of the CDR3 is TGTGCCAGCAATAGGGACTACACCGGGGAGCTGTTTTTT. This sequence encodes CASNRDYTGELFF.

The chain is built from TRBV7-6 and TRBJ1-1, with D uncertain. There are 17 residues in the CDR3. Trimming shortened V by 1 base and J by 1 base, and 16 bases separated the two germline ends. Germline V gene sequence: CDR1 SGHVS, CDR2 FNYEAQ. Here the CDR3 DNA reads TGTGCCAGCAGCTTAGAAAGAGGGCCAGCTCAGAACACTGAAGCTTTCTTT. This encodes CASSLERGPAQNTEAFF. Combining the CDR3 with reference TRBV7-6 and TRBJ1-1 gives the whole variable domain GAGVSQSPRYKVTKRGQDVALRCDPISGHVSLYWYRQALGQGPEFLTYFNYEAQQDKSGLPNDRFSAERPEGSISTLTIQRTEQRDSAMYRCASSLERGPAQNTEAFFGQGTRLTVV.

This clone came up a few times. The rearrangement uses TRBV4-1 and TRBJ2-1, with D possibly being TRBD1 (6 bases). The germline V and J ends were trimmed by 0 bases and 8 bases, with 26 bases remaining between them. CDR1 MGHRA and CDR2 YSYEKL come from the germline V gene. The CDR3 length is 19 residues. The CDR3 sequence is CASSQDSVFGTLSADEQFF. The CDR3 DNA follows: TGCGCCAGCAGCCAAGATTCCGTGTTTGGGACACTCAGCGCGGATGAGCAGTTCTTC.